The clone carrying this TCR beta chain was detected many times. The germline V gene has CDR1 MDHEN and CDR2 SYDVKM. V was trimmed by 5 bases and J by 7 bases, leaving 15 bases between them. The CDR3 has 13 amino acids. This sample is drawn from a study of T cells in Graves' hyperthyroidism and ophthalmopathy. Amplification of TCR beta CDR3 regions used RNA as the template. In the first-round RT-PCR of the TCR CDR3, the HTBI primer set was used. Using its own MiXCR run on the multiplex PCR reads, TCRdb lists one record per CDR3 protein. The sample has approximately 400,000 distinct CDR3 sequences; approximately 14% are singletons.

V gene TRBV28 combines with J gene TRBJ2-7; D may be TRBD1 or TRBD2 (6 bases each). Material for sequencing was blood. The receptor was isolated from a woman between 18 and 30 years old with Graves' hyperthyroidism that later progressed to Graves' ophthalmopathy. In DNA form, the CDR3 reads TGTGCCAGCAGTGCCCCCGGGGGCAGGGAGCAGTACTTC. Protein sequence: CASSAPGGREQYF.